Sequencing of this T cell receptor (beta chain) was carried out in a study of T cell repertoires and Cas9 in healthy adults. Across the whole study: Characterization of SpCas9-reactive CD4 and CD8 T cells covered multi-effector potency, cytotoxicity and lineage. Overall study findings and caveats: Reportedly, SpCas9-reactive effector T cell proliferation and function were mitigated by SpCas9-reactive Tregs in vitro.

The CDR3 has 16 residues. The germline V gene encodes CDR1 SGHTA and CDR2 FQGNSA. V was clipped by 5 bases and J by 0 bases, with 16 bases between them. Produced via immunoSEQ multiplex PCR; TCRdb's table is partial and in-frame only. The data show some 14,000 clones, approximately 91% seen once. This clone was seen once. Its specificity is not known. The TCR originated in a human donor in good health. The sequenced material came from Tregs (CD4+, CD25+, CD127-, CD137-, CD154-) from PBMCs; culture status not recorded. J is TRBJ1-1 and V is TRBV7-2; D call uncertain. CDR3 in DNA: TGTGCCAGCAGCCCCGCGTCGACGGGAGTGAACACTGAAGCTTTCTTT. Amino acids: CASSPASTGVNTEAFF.